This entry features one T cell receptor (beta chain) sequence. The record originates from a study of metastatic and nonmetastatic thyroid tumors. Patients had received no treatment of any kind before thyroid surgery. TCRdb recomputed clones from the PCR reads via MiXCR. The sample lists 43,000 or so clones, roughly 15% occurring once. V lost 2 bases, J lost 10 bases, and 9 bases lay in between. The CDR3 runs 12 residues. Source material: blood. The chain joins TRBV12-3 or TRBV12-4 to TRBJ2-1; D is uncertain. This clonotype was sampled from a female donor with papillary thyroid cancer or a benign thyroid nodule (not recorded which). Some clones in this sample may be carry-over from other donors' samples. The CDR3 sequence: CASSLFGREQFF. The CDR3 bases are TGTGCCAGCAGTTTATTTGGGCGGGAGCAGTTCTTC.